This T cell receptor (beta chain) was captured by sequencing in a study of blood T cell repertoires in COVID-19. Study as a whole: There were acute and convalescent COVID-19 samples, and they came from the United States, Italy and Spain. T cells, B-cell-depleted T cells, or PBMCs provided the cDNA or gDNA that served as material.

In the original analysis: Using reference gene primer amplification, nucleated cell counts were estimated. Sequenced by immunoSEQ multiplex PCR; TCRdb stores in-frame clones only, minus some. D and trimming were read from the DNA, whereas the V and J calls and clone size are those reported in that table. The sample holds roughly 200,000 clones, 70% to 90% seen once. Trimming removed 0 bases at V and 8 bases at J, with 8 bases between. The CDR3 spans 13 residues. CDR1 is KGHSH, CDR2 LQKENI, per germline. This clonotype was sampled from a woman in her 30s with acute or convalescent COVID-19. The V gene is TRBV18, the J gene TRBJ2-1, with a weak D call TRBD1 (5 bases). The sequenced sample was peripheral blood. This chain's CDR3 is CASSPPTVDEQFF. DNA for the CDR3: TGTGCCAGCTCACCACCGACAGTGGATGAGCAGTTCTTC.